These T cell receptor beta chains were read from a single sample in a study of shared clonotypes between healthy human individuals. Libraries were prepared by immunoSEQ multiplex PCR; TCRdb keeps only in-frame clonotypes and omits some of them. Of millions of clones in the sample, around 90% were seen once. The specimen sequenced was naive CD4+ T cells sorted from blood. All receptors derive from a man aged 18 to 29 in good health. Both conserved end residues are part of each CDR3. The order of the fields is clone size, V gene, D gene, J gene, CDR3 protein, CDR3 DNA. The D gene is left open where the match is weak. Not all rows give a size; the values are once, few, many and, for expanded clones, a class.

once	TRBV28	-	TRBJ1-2	CASSLPLQGDYGYTF	TGTGCCAGCAGTTTACCCCTACAGGGAGACTATGGCTACACCTTC
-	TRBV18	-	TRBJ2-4	CASSPELAKNIQYF	TGTGCCAGCTCACCGGAATTGGCCAAAAACATTCAGTACTTC
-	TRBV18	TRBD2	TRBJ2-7	CASSPLAGTTSPGPEQYF	TGTGCCAGCTCACCCCTTGCCGGGACTACTTCTCCGGGCCCCGAGCAGTACTTC
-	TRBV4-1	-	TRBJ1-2	CASSPPGVIGGYTF	TGCGCCAGCAGCCCCCCGGGGGTAATTGGTGGCTACACCTTC
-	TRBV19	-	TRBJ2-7	CASSTQTSSYEQYF	TGTGCCAGTAGTACCCAGACGAGCTCCTACGAGCAGTACTTC
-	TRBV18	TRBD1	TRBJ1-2	CASSPGGTGGVNYGYTF	TGTGCCAGCTCACCAGGGGGCACAGGGGGAGTCAACTATGGCTACACCTTC
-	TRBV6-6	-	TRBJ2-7	CASSLAGYEQYF	TGTGCCAGCAGTTTGGCGGGCTACGAGCAGTACTTC
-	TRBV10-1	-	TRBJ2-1	CASSESEGGEQFF	TGCGCCAGCAGTGAGTCGGAAGGGGGTGAGCAGTTCTTC
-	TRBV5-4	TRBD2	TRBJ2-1	CASSPTSGRSYNEQFF	TGTGCCAGCAGCCCAACTAGCGGACGCTCCTACAATGAGCAGTTCTTC
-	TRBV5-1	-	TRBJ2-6	CASSLGFGANVLTF	TGCGCCAGCAGCTTAGGGTTTGGGGCCAACGTCCTGACTTTC
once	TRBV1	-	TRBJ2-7	CTSRKGGAGSYEQYF	TGCACCAGCAGAAAAGGGGGTGCGGGAAGCTACGAGCAGTACTTC
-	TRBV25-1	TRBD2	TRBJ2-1	CASGLAGGFNEQFF	TGTGCCAGCGGACTAGCGGGAGGGTTCAATGAGCAGTTCTTC
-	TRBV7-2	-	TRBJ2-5	CASSMYTTGQETQYF	TGTGCCAGCAGTATGTACACCACAGGGCAAGAGACCCAGTACTTC
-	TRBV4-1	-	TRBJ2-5	CASSRPVTGGRGIQETQYF	TGCGCCAGCAGCCGCCCAGTGACTGGGGGGCGCGGGATCCAAGAGACCCAGTACTTC
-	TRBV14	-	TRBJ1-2	CASSQGYGYTF	TGTGCCAGCAGCCAGGGGTATGGCTACACCTTC
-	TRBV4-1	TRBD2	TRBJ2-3	CASSQDRLAGGPDTQYF	TGCGCCAGCAGCCAAGATAGGCTAGCGGGAGGACCAGATACGCAGTATTTT
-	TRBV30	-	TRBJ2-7	CAWSPETTSYEQYF	TGTGCCTGGAGTCCCGAGACGACCTCCTACGAGCAGTACTTC
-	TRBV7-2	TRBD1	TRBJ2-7	CASSRGGDEQYF	TGTGCCAGCAGCCGAGGGGGCGACGAGCAGTACTTC
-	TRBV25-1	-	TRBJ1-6	CASRQGGNSPLHF	TGTGCCAGCAGACAGGGTGGGAATTCACCCCTCCACTTT
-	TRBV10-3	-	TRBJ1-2	CAISVANYGYTF	TGTGCCATCAGTGTAGCTAACTATGGCTACACCTTC
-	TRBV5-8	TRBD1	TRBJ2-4	CASSLEGGANIQYF	TGTGCCAGCAGCTTGGAAGGGGGCGCGAACATTCAGTACTTC
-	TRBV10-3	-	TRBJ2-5	CAISAGETQYF	TGTGCCATCAGTGCCGGGGAGACCCAGTACTTC
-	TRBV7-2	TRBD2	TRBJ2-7	CASSVGLAGAEQYF	TGTGCCAGCAGCGTAGGACTAGCGGGGGCCGAGCAGTACTTC
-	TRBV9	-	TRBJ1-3	CASSVGQSSGNTIYF	TGTGCCAGCAGCGTAGGTCAGTCCTCTGGAAACACCATATATTTT
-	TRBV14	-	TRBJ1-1	CASSLDWGTQILMNTEAFF	TGTGCCAGCAGCTTAGATTGGGGGACACAGATCCTTATGAACACTGAAGCTTTCTTT
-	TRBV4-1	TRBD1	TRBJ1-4	CASSPYLDRVGEKLFF	TGCGCCAGCAGCCCCTACTTGGACAGGGTAGGGGAAAAACTGTTTTTT
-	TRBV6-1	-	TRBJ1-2	CASSEQLLGYGYTF	TGTGCCAGCAGTGAACAGCTCCTTGGCTATGGCTACACCTTC
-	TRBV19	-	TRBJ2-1	CASSGGAGSSYNEQFF	TGTGCCAGCTCAGGGGGGGCCGGGAGCTCCTACAATGAGCAGTTCTTC
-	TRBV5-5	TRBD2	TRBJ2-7	CASSLEGGRAYEQYF	TGTGCCAGCAGCTTGGAGGGCGGGAGGGCCTACGAGCAGTACTTC
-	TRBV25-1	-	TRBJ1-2	CASRNDRSYGYTF	TGTGCCAGCAGAAATGACAGGAGCTATGGCTACACCTTC
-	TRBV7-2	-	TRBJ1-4	CASSRQPSGEKLFF	TGTGCCAGCAGCCGACAGCCGTCCGGGGAAAAACTGTTTTTT
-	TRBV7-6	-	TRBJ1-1	CASSLGPGQGQNTEAFF	TGTGCCAGCAGCTTAGGGCCGGGACAAGGCCAGAACACTGAAGCTTTCTTT
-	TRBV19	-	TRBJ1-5	CASTSGQPFNQPQHF	TGTGCCAGTACTTCAGGACAGCCATTCAATCAGCCCCAGCATTTT
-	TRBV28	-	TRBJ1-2	CASLQGNYGYTF	TGTGCCAGCCTTCAGGGAAACTATGGCTACACCTTC
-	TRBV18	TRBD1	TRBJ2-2	CASSLSPGQGRKNGELFF	TGTGCCAGCTCACTTTCGCCGGGACAGGGGCGCAAGAACGGGGAGCTGTTTTTT